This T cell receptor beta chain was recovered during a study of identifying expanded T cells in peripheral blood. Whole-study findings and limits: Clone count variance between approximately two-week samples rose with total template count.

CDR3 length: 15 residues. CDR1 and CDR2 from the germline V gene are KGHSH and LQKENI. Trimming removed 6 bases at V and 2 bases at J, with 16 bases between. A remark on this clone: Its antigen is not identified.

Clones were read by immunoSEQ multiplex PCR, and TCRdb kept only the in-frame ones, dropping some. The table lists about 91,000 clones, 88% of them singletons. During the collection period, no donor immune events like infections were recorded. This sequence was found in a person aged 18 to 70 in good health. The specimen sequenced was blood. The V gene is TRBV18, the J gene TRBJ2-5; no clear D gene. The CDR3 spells CASSPTPTHQETQYF. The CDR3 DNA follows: TGTGCCAGCTCGCCGACACCCACGCATCAAGAGACCCAGTACTTC.